This T cell receptor beta chain appears in the sequencing data of a study of post-analysis software for immune sequencing data. Study conclusions and caveats: Comparison with controls showed significantly lower normalized Chao1 diversity in multiple sclerosis patients. TRBV5-6, TRBV5-1 and TRBV20-1 belonged to a set of about five TRBV segments that were more frequent in patients than controls.

cDNA libraries for TCR beta contained unique molecular identifiers. With about 1 to 11 million T cells as the source, some 500,000 cDNA molecules resulted. Via MiXCR, TCRdb re-called the PCR reads, giving one row per CDR3 protein. This table holds roughly 400,000 distinct CDR3 sequences, 39% found once. Per germline, CDR1 SNHLY and CDR2 FYNNEI. This CDR3 comprises 16 residues. Trimming left V 3 bases short and J 1 base short, with 12 bases between. Remarks on this clonotype: What it recognizes is unknown.

Sequenced: blood. This sequence originates from a girl aged 2-15 years with multiple sclerosis. The gene calls are TRBV2 and TRBJ2-2; D gene unclear. This CDR3 reads CASSETRPKNTGELFF. For the CDR3, the DNA is TGTGCCAGCAGTGAGACCCGACCGAAGAACACCGGGGAGCTGTTTTTT.